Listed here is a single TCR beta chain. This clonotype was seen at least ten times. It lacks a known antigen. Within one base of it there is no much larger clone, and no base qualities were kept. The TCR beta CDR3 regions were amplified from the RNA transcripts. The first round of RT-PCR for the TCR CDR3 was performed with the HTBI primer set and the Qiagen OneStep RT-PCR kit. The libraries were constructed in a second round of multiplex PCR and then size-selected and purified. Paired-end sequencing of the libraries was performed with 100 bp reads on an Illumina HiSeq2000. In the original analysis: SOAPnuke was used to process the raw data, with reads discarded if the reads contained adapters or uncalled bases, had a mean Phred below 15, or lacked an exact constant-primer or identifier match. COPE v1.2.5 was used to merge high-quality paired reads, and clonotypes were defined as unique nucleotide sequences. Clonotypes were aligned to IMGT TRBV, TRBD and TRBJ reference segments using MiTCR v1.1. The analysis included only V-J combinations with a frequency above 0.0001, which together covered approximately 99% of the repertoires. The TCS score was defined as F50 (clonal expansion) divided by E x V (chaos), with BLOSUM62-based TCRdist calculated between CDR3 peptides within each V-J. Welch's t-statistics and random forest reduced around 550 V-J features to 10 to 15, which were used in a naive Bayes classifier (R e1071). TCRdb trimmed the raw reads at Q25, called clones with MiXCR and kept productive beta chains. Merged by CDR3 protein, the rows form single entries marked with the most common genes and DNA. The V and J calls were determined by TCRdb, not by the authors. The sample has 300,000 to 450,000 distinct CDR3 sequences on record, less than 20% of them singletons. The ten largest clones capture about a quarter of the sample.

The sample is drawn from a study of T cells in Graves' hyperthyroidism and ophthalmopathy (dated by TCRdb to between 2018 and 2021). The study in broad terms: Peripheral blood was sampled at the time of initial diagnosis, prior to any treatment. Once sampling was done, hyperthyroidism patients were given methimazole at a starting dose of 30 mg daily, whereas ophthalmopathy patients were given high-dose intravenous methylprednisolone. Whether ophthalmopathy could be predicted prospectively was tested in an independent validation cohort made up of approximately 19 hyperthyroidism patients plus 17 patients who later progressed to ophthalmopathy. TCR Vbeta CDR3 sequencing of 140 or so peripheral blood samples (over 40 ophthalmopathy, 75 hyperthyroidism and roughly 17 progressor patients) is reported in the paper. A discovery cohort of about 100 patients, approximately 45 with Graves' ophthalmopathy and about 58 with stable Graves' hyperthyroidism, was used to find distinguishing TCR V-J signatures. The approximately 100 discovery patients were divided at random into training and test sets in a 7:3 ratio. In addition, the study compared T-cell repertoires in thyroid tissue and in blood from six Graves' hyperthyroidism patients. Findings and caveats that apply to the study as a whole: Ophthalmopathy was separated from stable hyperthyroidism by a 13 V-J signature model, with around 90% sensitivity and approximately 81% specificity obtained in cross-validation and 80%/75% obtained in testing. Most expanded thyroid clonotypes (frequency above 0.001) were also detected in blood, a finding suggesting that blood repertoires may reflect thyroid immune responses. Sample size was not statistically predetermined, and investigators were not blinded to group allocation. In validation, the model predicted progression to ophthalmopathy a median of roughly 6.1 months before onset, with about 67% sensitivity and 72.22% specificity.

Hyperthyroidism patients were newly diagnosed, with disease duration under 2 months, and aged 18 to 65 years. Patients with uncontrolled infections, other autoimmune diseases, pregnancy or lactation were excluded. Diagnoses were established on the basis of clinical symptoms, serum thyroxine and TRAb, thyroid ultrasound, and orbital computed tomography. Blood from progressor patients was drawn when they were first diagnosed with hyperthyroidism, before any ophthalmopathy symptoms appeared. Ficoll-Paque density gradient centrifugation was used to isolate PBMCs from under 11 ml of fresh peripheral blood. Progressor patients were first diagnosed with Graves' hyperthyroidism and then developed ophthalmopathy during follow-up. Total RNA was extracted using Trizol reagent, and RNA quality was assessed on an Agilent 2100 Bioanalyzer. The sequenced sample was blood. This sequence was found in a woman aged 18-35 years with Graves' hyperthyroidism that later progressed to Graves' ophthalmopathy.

The CDR3 region has the sequence CASSELAGSGYEQYF. The bases read TGTGCCAGCAGCGAACTAGCGGGGAGTGGCTACGAGCAGTACTTC. This sequence uses TRBV7-6 and TRBJ2-7; TRBD2 matches 10 bases in the middle. V trim: 5 bases; J trim: 3 bases; unmatched bases: 7. The germline V gene sets CDR1 to SGHVS and CDR2 to FNYEAQ. From its cysteine to its phenylalanine, the CDR3 spans 15 amino acids. This entry keeps only the CDR3 DNA: 45 bases, framed from base 1.